This T cell receptor beta chain derives from a study of blood T cell repertoires in COVID-19. Study at large: Some COVID-19 samples were acute and others convalescent; all came from the United States, Italy and Spain. Nucleic acid was either cDNA or gDNA, and it came from T cells, B-cell-depleted T cells, or PBMCs.

How the authors handled the data: The assay estimated nucleated cells by amplifying reference gene primers. Clones were read by immunoSEQ multiplex PCR, and TCRdb kept only the in-frame ones, dropping some. That table supplies the V and J calls and clone size; D and trimming were determined from the DNA. The sample shows tens of thousands of clones, about 86% of them seen only once. CDR3 length equals 13 residues. V shed 10 bases and J 7 bases; nucleotides not matched to a gene: 10. Germline values: CDR1 ENHRY, CDR2 SYGVKD. V gene TRBV10-3 combines with J gene TRBJ1-2; 9 bases map to TRBD1. The sequenced sample was peripheral blood. This clonotype was obtained from a woman older than 75 with acute or convalescent COVID-19. Here the CDR3 DNA reads TGTGCCACCTTCCCGGGACAGGGCCTTGGCTACACCTTC. Translation: CATFPGQGLGYTF.